The 19 T cell receptor beta chains given below trace back to one sample, sequenced in a study of T cell responses to AZD1222 COVID-19 vaccine. TCRdb's table, derived via immunoSEQ multiplex PCR, lists solely in-frame clones and lacks some. The sample records roughly 66,000 clones, around four fifths being singletons. The source material was peripheral blood, sampled on day 0 of AZD1222 vaccination. These receptors were collected from an adult in good health.

This sequence joins TRBV5-1 and TRBJ2-7, with TRBD2 matching over 11 bases. The ends lost 0 bases at V and 0 bases at J; junction bases unmatched: 5. The CDR3 contains 17 residues. Germline-derived CDR1 and CDR2 are SGHRS and YFSETQ. CDR3 in DNA: TGCGCCAGCAGCTTGGTTCTAGCGGGGGGTAGCTCCTACGAGCAGTACTTC. Encoded protein: CASSLVLAGGSSYEQYF.

The rearrangement links TRBV6-5 to TRBJ1-6, with a tentative D call TRBD1 (5 bases). V was pared by 4 bases and J by 6 bases, with 10 bases between. The CDR3 covers 14 residues. CDR1 is MNHEY, CDR2 SVGAGI, per germline. CDR3 region: CASSSGLINSPLHF. The CDR3 DNA sequence: TGTGCCAGCAGTTCGGGACTCATTAATTCACCCCTCCACTTT.

The chain couples TRBV4-2 to TRBJ1-1; 11 nucleotides match TRBD1. CDR1 and CDR2 (germline): LGHNA, YNFKEQ. This CDR3 spans 17 amino acids. V lost 5 bases, J lost 0 bases, and 8 bases stayed unmatched. The CDR3 here is CASSLLGTGGMNTEAFF. CDR3 DNA: TGTGCCAGCAGCTTACTCGGGACAGGGGGTATGAACACTGAAGCTTTCTTT.

This clone was detected a few times. One junction end does not reproduce the germline sequence, and a read error may be involved. V is TRBV9 and J is TRBJ1-6; D is uncertain. The V gene's germline CDR1 is SGDLS and CDR2 YYNGEE. CDR3 length: 15 residues. CDR3 in DNA: TGTGCCAGCAGCGGAGGGCAGTCCTTTAATTCACCCCTCCACTTT. Its translation is CASSGGQSFNSPLHF.

A note on this clone: Sequence at one end of the junction differs from germline and may be a read error. V gene TRBV11-3 combines with J gene TRBJ1-2; unclear D gene. Germline V CDR1 and CDR2: SGHNT, YENEEA. There are 13 residues in the CDR3. The CDR3 spells CASSLDGYYRLRF. In nucleotides, the CDR3 is TGTGCCAGCAGCTTAGATGGGTATTACCGACTCCGGTTC.

This chain joins TRBV5-5 and TRBJ1-4; D ambiguous. The ends were cut back, 4 bases at V and 1 base at J, with 11 bases in the middle. The CDR3 sequence is 15 residues long. In germline, CDR1 is SGHKS, CDR2 YYEKEE (reference sequence). The CDR3 sequence is CASSGLVGTNEKLFF. CDR3 DNA sequence: TGTGCCAGCAGCGGACTTGTGGGAACTAATGAAAAACTGTTTTTT.

This clone was observed a handful of times. This chain uses TRBV28 with TRBJ1-5, with D uncertain. Deletions cut 5 bases from V and 0 bases from J, with 17 bases between. Germline V lookup: CDR1 MDHEN, CDR2 SYDVKM. The CDR3 has 17 amino acids. This chain's CDR3 is CASSEDVRRFSNQPQHF. In nucleotides, the CDR3 is TGTGCCAGCAGTGAAGACGTGAGACGGTTTAGCAATCAGCCCCAGCATTTT.

Written as DNA, the CDR3 is TGCAGTGCCCATGGACAAGAGACCCAGTACTTC. It is translated as CSAHGQETQYF. The chain recombines TRBV20-1 with TRBJ2-5; D uncertain. Germline CDR1 DFQATT, CDR2 SNEGSKA (reference sequence). There are 11 residues in the CDR3. The V end was cut by 6 bases, the J end by 2 bases, with 7 bases between.

This chain connects TRBV9 to TRBJ1-1, with TRBD1 matching over 7 bases. Germline loops: CDR1 SGDLS, CDR2 YYNGEE. J gave up 6 bases and V 4 bases, and 9 bases lay outside the gene matches. This CDR3 comprises 14 residues. The CDR3 bases are TGTGCCAGCAGCCCACAGGGGCGGTCTTCTGAAGCTTTCTTT. Translated, it gives CASSPQGRSSEAFF. The full variable domain, its missing parts supplied by reference TRBV9 and TRBJ1-1, is DSGVTQTPKHLITATGQRVTLRCSPRSGDLSVYWYQQSLDQGLQFLIQYYNGEERAKGNILERFSAQQFPDLHSELNLSSLELGDSALYFCASSPQGRSSEAFFGQGTRLTVV.

This chain uses TRBV7-9 with TRBJ2-7, with D perhaps matching TRBD2 (7 bases). This CDR3 spans 13 amino acids. Per germline, CDR1 SEHNR and CDR2 FQNEAQ (reference sequence). Trimming pared 5 bases from V and 3 bases from J, leaving 11 bases between. This CDR3 is CASSPGGHYEQYF. CDR3 DNA: TGTGCCAGCAGCCCCGGGGGGCACTACGAGCAGTACTTC.

V gene TRBV24-1 combines with J gene TRBJ1-5, with a possible D match to TRBD1 (5 bases). CDR1 is KGHDR and CDR2 is SFDVKD in the germline V gene. This CDR3 spans 15 amino acids. The V gene lost 3 bases and the J gene lost 1 base, with 9 bases spanning the gap. CDR3 DNA sequence: TGTGCCACCAGTGATCAACAGGACAGCAATCAGCCCCAGCATTTT. It encodes CATSDQQDSNQPQHF.

This clone appeared once. The V and J genes are TRBV7-2 and TRBJ2-4; D is unclear. In germline, CDR1 is SGHTA, CDR2 FQGNSA. This CDR3 spans 12 amino acids. Trimming shortened V by 4 bases and J by 5 bases, and 6 bases separated the two germline ends. The CDR3 nucleotides are TGTGCCAGCAGCTCGCTAGAAAACATTCAGTACTTC. This gives the protein CASSSLENIQYF.

The chain recombines TRBV6-5 with TRBJ2-7, with D hard to call. Germline assignment: CDR1 MNHEY and CDR2 SVGAGI. The ends were cut back, 2 bases at V and 0 bases at J, with 14 bases in the middle. CDR3 size: 16 residues. CDR3 residues: CASSYGSPQASYEQYF. CDR3 coding DNA: TGTGCCAGCAGTTACGGGTCTCCCCAGGCCTCCTACGAGCAGTACTTC.

This clone has only a few counts. This sequence joins TRBV27 and TRBJ1-2; D is uncertain. This CDR3 region has 12 residues. Germline V gene sequence: CDR1 MNHEY, CDR2 SMNVEV (reference sequence). V lost 4 bases and J lost 8, with 11 bases in between. Here the CDR3 reads CASSYGSGGYTF. Here the CDR3 DNA reads TGTGCCAGCAGTTATGGGTCCGGCGGCTACACCTTC.

This chain joins TRBV5-5 and TRBJ2-5; TRBD1 is a possible D gene (5 bases). There are 14 residues in the CDR3. V was cut by 1 base and J by 2 bases, with 9 bases left in between. CDR1 SGHKS and CDR2 YYEKEE come from the germline V gene (reference sequence). The CDR3 sequence is CASSLLRGQETQYF. The DNA for the CDR3 is TGTGCCAGCAGCTTGTTAAGGGGTCAAGAGACCCAGTACTTC.

As to this clone: The junction differs from germline at one of its ends, possibly a read error. V gene TRBV19 combines with J gene TRBJ2-2; D possibly corresponds to TRBD2 (5 bases). Germline V lookup: CDR1 LNHDA, CDR2 SQIVND (reference sequence). The CDR3 sequence is 14 residues long. Written as DNA, the CDR3 is TGTGCCAGCGCGACGCGAGGGAACCCCGGGGAGCTGTTTTTT. Protein: CASATRGNPGELFF.

The chain links TRBV28 to TRBJ2-7; D is undetermined. The CDR3 totals 13 residues. V dropped 3 bases and J dropped 4 bases, with 10 bases sitting between them. Germline CDR1 reads MDHEN; CDR2 reads SYDVKM. CDR3 amino acids: CASSLSPRYEQYF. In DNA form, the CDR3 reads TGTGCCAGCAGTTTGAGTCCGAGGTACGAGCAGTACTTC.

The sample holds a few counts of this clone. The chain carries TRBV20-1 and TRBJ2-5; no clear D. The germline CDR1 and CDR2 sequences are DFQATT and SNEGSKA (reference sequence). The CDR3 spans 11 residues. With 7 bases removed from V and 5 bases from J, the gap between germline ends came to 11 bases. CDR3 protein: CSVSDRETQYF. DNA of the CDR3: TGCAGTGTCAGTGATAGGGAGACCCAGTACTTC.

The chain joins TRBV19 to TRBJ1-5, with D hard to call. The V gene lost 3 bases and the J gene lost 2 bases, with 14 bases spanning the gap. The germline V gene encodes CDR1 LNHDA and CDR2 SQIVND (reference sequence). The length of the CDR3 is 16 residues. CDR3 DNA: TGTGCCAGTAGTATGGGCCTAGGGTTCCGCAATCAGCCCCAGCATTTT. It translates to CASSMGLGFRNQPQHF.